One T cell receptor (beta chain) is described in this entry. What it binds is not known. This sample is drawn from a study of T cell repertoires in cytomegalovirus infection. Study-level background: Carrying CMV and the relevant HLA type showed in public TCR beta signatures.

TCRdb reprocessed the reads with MiXCR, giving one entry per CDR3 protein. The data hold roughly 120,000 distinct CDR3 sequences, with 30% to 35% observed a single time. This CDR3 comprises 15 residues. The germline gives CDR1 SEHNR, CDR2 FQNEAQ (reference sequence). The ends lost 5 bases at V and 4 bases at J; junction bases unmatched: 4. The chain is built from TRBV7-9 and TRBJ2-3; 12 bases match TRBD1. This clonotype was sampled from a human donor in good health (CMV status not recorded). Some clones in this sample may be carry-over from other donors' samples. The sample here was CD8+ T cells from cultured PBMCs, taken from culture after CMV antigen stimulation. This chain's CDR3 is CASSQGQGAADTQYF. As DNA, the CDR3 is TGTGCCAGCAGCCAGGGACAGGGGGCCGCAGATACGCAGTATTTT.